This TCR beta chain was found in a study of blood T cell repertoires in COVID-19. Study details: T cells, B-cell-depleted T cells, or PBMCs provided the cDNA or gDNA that served as material.

Trimming pared 5 bases from V and 5 bases from J, leaving 24 bases between. This CDR3 spans 17 amino acids. Germline CDR1 is SEHNR and CDR2 is FQNEAQ (reference sequence). In the original workflow: Amplification from reference gene primers served as the basis for estimated nucleated cell counts. Clones were sequenced by immunoSEQ multiplex PCR, and TCRdb holds only the in-frame ones, with some missing. The V and J calls and clone size were taken over from that table, and D and trimming were inferred from the DNA. The table includes over 70,000 clones, about 79% detected once. This chain connects TRBV7-9 to TRBJ2-5; a possible D gene is TRBD2 (5 bases). The sequencing sample was made of peripheral blood. This clonotype was obtained from a woman aged 55-70 years with acute or convalescent COVID-19. This CDR3 is CASSPPSVGASGETQYF. The CDR3 coding sequence is TGTGCCAGCAGCCCTCCCTCGGTGGGCGCCTCGGGGGAGACCCAGTACTTC.